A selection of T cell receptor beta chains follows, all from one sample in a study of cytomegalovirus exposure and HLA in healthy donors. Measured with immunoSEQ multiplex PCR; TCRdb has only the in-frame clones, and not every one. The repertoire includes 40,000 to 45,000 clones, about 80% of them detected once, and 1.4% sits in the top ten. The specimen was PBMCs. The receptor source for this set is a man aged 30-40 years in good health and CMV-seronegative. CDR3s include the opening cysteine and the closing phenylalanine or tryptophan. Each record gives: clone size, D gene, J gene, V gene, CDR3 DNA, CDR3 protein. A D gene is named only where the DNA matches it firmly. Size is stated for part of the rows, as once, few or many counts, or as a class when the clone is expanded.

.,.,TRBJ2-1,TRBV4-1,TGCGCCAGCAGCCAAGATTGGCCGGACACAAACAATGAGCAGTTCTTC,CASSQDWPDTNNEQFF
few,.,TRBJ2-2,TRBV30,TGTGCCTGGAGTGTACTCCCCGGGGAGCTGTTTTTT,CAWSVLPGELFF
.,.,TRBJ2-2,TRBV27,TGTGCCAGCAGTCACCAGGAGGGGTACACCGGGGAGCTGTTTTTT,CASSHQEGYTGELFF
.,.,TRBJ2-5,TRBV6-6,TGTGCCAGCAGCCCAGGCTCGGCGAGAGAGACCCAGTACTTC,CASSPGSARETQYF
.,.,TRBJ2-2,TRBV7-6,TGTGCCAGCAGCTTATCAGTTATGGGGGAGCTGTTTTTT,CASSLSVMGELFF
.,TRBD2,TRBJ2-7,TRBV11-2,TGTGCCAGCAGCTTCACTAGCGGGAGTTCCAACGAGCAGTACTTC,CASSFTSGSSNEQYF
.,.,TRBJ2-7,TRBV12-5,TGTGCTAGTGGTTTGGAGGCCCTAGGGGTCCGGGAGCAGTACTTC,CASGLEALGVREQYF
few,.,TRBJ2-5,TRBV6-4,TGTGCCAGCAGTGACGGGCGCGTTGTACAAGAGACCCAGTACTTC,CASSDGRVVQETQYF
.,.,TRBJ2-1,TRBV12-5,TGTGCTAGTGGTTTGGTAACCGGCGGGGAGCAGTTCTTC,CASGLVTGGEQFF
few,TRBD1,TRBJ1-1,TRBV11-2,TGTGCCAGCAGCCGGTACAGGGGAGCATCTGAAGCTTTCTTT,CASSRYRGASEAFF
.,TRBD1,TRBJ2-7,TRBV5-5,TGTGCCAGCAGCCCGTCCCCCAGGGGGCGTTCGTACGAGCAGTACTTC,CASSPSPRGRSYEQYF
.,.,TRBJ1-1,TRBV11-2,TGTGCCAGCAGCTGGGTGACGCGAGGGAACACTGAAGCTTTCTTT,CASSWVTRGNTEAFF
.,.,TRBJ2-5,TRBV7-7,TGTGCCAGCAGCTTAGACTCGATACAAGAGACCCAGTACTTC,CASSLDSIQETQYF
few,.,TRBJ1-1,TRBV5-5,TGTGCCAGCAGCTTGGGTCAAGGGGAGAACACTGAAGCTTTCTTT,CASSLGQGENTEAFF
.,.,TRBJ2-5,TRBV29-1,TGCAGCGCCGATAGGGGACAACAAGAGACCCAGTACTTC,CSADRGQQETQYF
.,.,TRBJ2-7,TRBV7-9,TGTGCCAGCAGCGCCCGCGAGGGCTCCTACGAGCAGTACTTC,CASSAREGSYEQYF
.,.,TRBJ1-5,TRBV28,TGTGCCAGCAGTTTCGCAGGGGCGAACAATCAGCCCCAGCATTTT,CASSFAGANNQPQHF
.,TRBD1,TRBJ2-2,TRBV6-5,TGTGCCATCAGAACAGGGGATACCGGGGAGCTGTTTTTT,CAIRTGDTGELFF
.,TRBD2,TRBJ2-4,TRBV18,TGTGCCAGCTCGCCTAGCGGGGATGCGAGAAACATTCAGTACTTC,CASSPSGDARNIQYF
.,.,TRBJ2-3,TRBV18,TGTGCCAGCTCACCAGGAGCAGGGCGGGATACGCAGTATTTT,CASSPGAGRDTQYF
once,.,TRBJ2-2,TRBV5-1,TGCGCCAGCAGCCGACTAGATACTACCGGGGAGCTGTTTTTT,CASSRLDTTGELFF
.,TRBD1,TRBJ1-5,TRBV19,TGTGCCAGTATAGGGGACAGGGGGCACGGTCAGCCCCAGCATTTT,CASIGDRGHGQPQHF
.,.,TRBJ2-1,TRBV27,TGTGCCAGCACCATCGGGGGAGGCTACAATGAGCAGTTCTTC,CASTIGGGYNEQFF
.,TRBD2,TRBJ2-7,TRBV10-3,TGTGCCATCAGTGACAGGATAGCGGGGAACTACGAGCAGTACTTC,CAISDRIAGNYEQYF
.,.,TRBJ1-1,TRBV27,TGTGCCAGCAGTTTATTTTCCGGGTTCGTGAACACTGAAGCTTTCTTT,CASSLFSGFVNTEAFF
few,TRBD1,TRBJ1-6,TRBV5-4,TGTGCCAGCACCCCCGGACAGGCAGTTAATTCACCCCTCCACTTT,CASTPGQAVNSPLHF
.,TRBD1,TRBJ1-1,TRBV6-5,TGTGCCAGCAGTTCCCCGGGACAGGGAGGTACTGAAGCTTTCTTT,CASSSPGQGGTEAFF
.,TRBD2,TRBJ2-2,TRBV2,TGTGCCAGCTCCCTCGTCCATGGGCTAGCGGGGACCGCGAACACCGGGGAGCTGTTTTTT,CASSLVHGLAGTANTGELFF
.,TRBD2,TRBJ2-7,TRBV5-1,TGCGCCAGCAGCTTGGCCGGGGGGTACCTCTACGAGCAGTACTTC,CASSLAGGYLYEQYF
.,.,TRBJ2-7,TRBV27,TGTGCCAGCAGTTTATCTTCCGGGTTCGAGCAGTACTTC,CASSLSSGFEQYF
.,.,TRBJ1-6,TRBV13,TGTGCCAGCAGCTCCGGGGGTGTCTATAATTCACCCCTCCACTTT,CASSSGGVYNSPLHF
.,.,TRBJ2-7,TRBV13,TGTGCCAGCAGCCACGGACAACCCTACGAGCAGTACTTC,CASSHGQPYEQYF
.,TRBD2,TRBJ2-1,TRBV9,TGTGCCAGCAGCGTAGGACTAGCGGGAGGGCATGAGCAGTTCTTC,CASSVGLAGGHEQFF
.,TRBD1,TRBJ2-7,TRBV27,TGTGCCAGTGCAAAGCCGGGACAGGGGGTGTACGAGCAGTACTTC,CASAKPGQGVYEQYF
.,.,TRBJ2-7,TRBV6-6,TGTGCCAGCAGACCCAGACAGGAAGCCTACGAGCAGTACTTC,CASRPRQEAYEQYF
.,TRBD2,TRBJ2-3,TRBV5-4,TGTGCCAGCAGCTTGAGGCTAGCGGGAGATGCAGATACGCAGTATTTT,CASSLRLAGDADTQYF
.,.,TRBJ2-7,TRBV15,TGTGCCACCAGCGGCCCAGAGTTAGGGGCTGGACACGAGCAGTACTTC,CATSGPELGAGHEQYF
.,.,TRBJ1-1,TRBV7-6,TGTGCCAGCAGCGATTACCAACAGGATGAAGCTTTCTTT,CASSDYQQDEAFF
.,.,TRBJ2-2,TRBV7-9,TGTGCCAGCAGCTTCCCCCTAACCGGGGAGCTGTTTTTT,CASSFPLTGELFF
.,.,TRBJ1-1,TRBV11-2,TGTGCCAGCAGCTTGAGTGTGAACACTGAAGCTTTCTTT,CASSLSVNTEAFF
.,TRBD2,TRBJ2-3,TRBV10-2,TGTGCCAGCAGCTTAGCGGGGAGCACAGATACGCAGTATTTT,CASSLAGSTDTQYF
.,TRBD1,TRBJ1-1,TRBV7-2,TGTGCCAGCAGCTTAGGGACAGGGTGGGCTGAAGCTTTCTTT,CASSLGTGWAEAFF
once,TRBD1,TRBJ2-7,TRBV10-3,TGTGCCATCAAAGAGGGGACAGGATCCTACGAGCAGTACTTC,CAIKEGTGSYEQYF
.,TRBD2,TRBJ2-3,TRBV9,TGTGCCAGCAGTAAGGCGTGGACTAGCATCGTTACGCAGTATTTT,CASSKAWTSIVTQYF
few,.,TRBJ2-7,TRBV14,TGTGCCAGCAGCCAAGGTCAGATCACCTACGAGCAGTACTTC,CASSQGQITYEQYF
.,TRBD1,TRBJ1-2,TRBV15,TGTGCCACGAAACAGGGGAATGTCTATGGCTACACCTTC,CATKQGNVYGYTF
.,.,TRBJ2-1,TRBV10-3,TGTGCCATCAGGACTAGTACCTACAATGAGCAGTTCTTC,CAIRTSTYNEQFF
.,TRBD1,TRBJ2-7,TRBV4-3,TGCGCCAGCAGCCAAGAAATCGGGACAGGGGATTTCGCCTACGAGCAGTACTTC,CASSQEIGTGDFAYEQYF
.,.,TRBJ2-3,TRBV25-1,TGTGCCAGCAGTTTCGGGTCTAGCACAGATACGCAGTATTTT,CASSFGSSTDTQYF
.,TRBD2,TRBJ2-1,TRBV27,TGTGCCAGCAGACCCGGGACTAGCGGGAGAAACCATGAGCAGTTCTTC,CASRPGTSGRNHEQFF